Shown below are 9 T cell receptor beta chains from a single sample sequenced in a study of OX40 agonist ivuxolimab in advanced cancers. Generated by immunoSEQ multiplex PCR, the TCRdb table keeps only in-frame clones and is missing some. This sample carries 25,000 to 30,000 clones, 82% of them seen once, and the ten largest clones take about 20%. Material: CD4+ or CD8+ T cells sorted from blood, obtained in a trial of the OX40 agonist ivuxolimab. The source of these receptors is an adult with an advanced solid tumor such as melanoma, head and neck, liver or kidney cancer.

The V gene is TRBV15, the J gene TRBJ2-7, with 7 bases matching TRBD1. This CDR3 spans 13 amino acids. Trimming at V came to 2 bases and at J to 7 bases, leaving 5 bases not matched to a gene. Germline CDR1 and CDR2: LNHNV and YYDKDF (reference sequence). This chain's CDR3 is CATSRTGQAEQYF. CDR3 bases: TGTGCCACCAGCAGAACTGGACAGGCGGAGCAGTACTTC.

This chain joins TRBV19 and TRBJ1-5, with D perhaps matching TRBD1 (6 bases). Germline V gene lookup returns CDR1 LNHDA and CDR2 SQIVND (reference sequence). The CDR3 has 16 amino acids. Trimming took 7 bases from V and 0 from J, leaving 16 bases between them. The CDR3 region has the DNA TGTGCCAGTAAAAGGGGGACCCTTTATAGCAATCAGCCCCAGCATTTT. Its translation: CASKRGTLYSNQPQHF.

J is TRBJ2-1 and V is TRBV9; D possibly corresponds to TRBD1 (5 bases). V lost 0 bases and J 4 bases, leaving 11 bases between the germline ends. The germline gives CDR1 SGDLS, CDR2 YYNGEE. CDR3 length: 15 amino acids. The DNA of the CDR3 is TGTGCCAGCAGCGTAGCCGACAGACGATACAATGAGCAGTTCTTC. Translation: CASSVADRRYNEQFF.

The chain has TRBV7-9 and TRBJ2-2; D is ambiguous. Trimming shortened V by 7 bases and J by 0 bases, and 6 bases separated the two germline ends. Per germline, CDR1 SEHNR and CDR2 FQNEAQ (reference sequence). The CDR3 is made up of 13 amino acids. The CDR3 here is CASTKTNTGELFF. Written as DNA, the CDR3 is TGTGCCAGCACCAAGACGAACACCGGGGAGCTGTTTTTT.

CDR3 sequence: CASNPGLAYNEQFF. The CDR3 nucleotides are TGTGCCAGCAATCCGGGACTAGCGTACAATGAGCAGTTCTTC. The chain joins TRBV27 to TRBJ2-1, with 10 bases aligning to TRBD2. The germline CDR1 and CDR2 sequences are MNHEY and SMNVEV (reference sequence). This CDR3 is built from 14 residues. V shed 7 bases and J 4 bases; nucleotides not matched to a gene: 4.

The genes are TRBV7-2 and TRBJ2-7; unclear D gene. Trimming left V 5 bases short and J 3 bases short, with 23 bases between. Germline V gene sequence: CDR1 SGHTA, CDR2 FQGNSA. The CDR3 totals 17 residues. The CDR3 DNA reads TGTGCCAGCAGCCCAGGAGCTTCCAAAAGCAGTTTCTACGAGCAGTACTTC. It specifies CASSPGASKSSFYEQYF.

The V and J genes are TRBV9 and TRBJ2-7, with a possible D match to TRBD1 (5 bases). This CDR3 contains 14 residues. Trimming shortened V by 4 bases and J by 2 bases, and 13 bases separated the two germline ends. Germline loops: CDR1 SGDLS, CDR2 YYNGEE. Here the CDR3 DNA reads TGTGCCAGCAGCTCCAGACAGCCCCCCTACGAGCAGTACTTC. Translating gives CASSSRQPPYEQYF.

This sequence joins TRBV5-1 and TRBJ1-2, with D unresolved. Trimming took 0 bases from V and 0 from J, leaving 6 bases between them. Looked up from germline, CDR1 is SGHRS and CDR2 is YFSETQ. The CDR3 totals 14 residues. CDR3 sequence: CASSLGIANYGYTF. The DNA for the CDR3 is TGCGCCAGCAGCTTGGGTATAGCTAACTATGGCTACACCTTC.

The chain recombines TRBV7-9 with TRBJ1-4, with 8 bases that match TRBD1. Germline-derived CDR1 and CDR2 are SEHNR and FQNEAQ (reference sequence). The CDR3 is 14 residues long. V lost 6 bases and J lost 4; bases outside the gene matches: 4. Here the CDR3 DNA reads TGTGCCAGCAGACCGGGACAGGTTAATGAAAAACTGTTTTTT. Translating it yields CASRPGQVNEKLFF.